The entry that follows covers one T cell receptor beta chain sequence. V was cut by 7 bases and J by 4 bases, with 17 bases left in between. The CDR3 contains 14 residues. Germline CDR1 MNHEY, CDR2 SVGAGI. Original analysis: Amplification of reference gene primers provided the estimated nucleated cell counts. Assay used: immunoSEQ multiplex PCR; TCRdb lists only in-frame clones, some missing. The V and J calls and clone size were taken over from that table, and D and trimming were inferred from the DNA. In the table there are 27,000 or so clones, more than 85% of which are singletons. The data originate from a study of blood T cell repertoires in COVID-19. Background on the study: In each case, the material was cDNA or gDNA derived from T cells, B-cell-depleted T cells, or PBMCs.

This sequence was found in a human donor with active COVID-19. The donor label of this sample is uncertain. Sequenced input: peripheral blood. The chain carries TRBV6-5 and TRBJ2-7; no reliable D call. The CDR3 sequence: CASNRDPGGYEQYF. The DNA of the CDR3 is TGTGCCAGCAACCGAGACCCGGGTGGGTACGAGCAGTACTTC.